This entry lists 23 T cell receptor beta chains sequenced from one sample in a study of blood T cell repertoires in COVID-19. Data came from immunoSEQ multiplex PCR; TCRdb stores just in-frame clones and leaves some out. The repertoire holds roughly 380,000 clones, with around 89% as singletons. Sequencing was performed on peripheral blood. The receptors here all came from a woman aged 40 to 50 with COVID-19, enrolled during active disease.

This sequence joins TRBV3-1 (or the pseudogene TRBV3-2) and TRBJ2-1, with 10 bases fitting TRBD2. This CDR3 region has 18 residues. V dropped 3 bases and J dropped 0; count of bases not matched to a gene: 8. Germline V CDR1 and CDR2: LGHDT, YNNKEL (reference sequence). In DNA, the CDR3 is TGTGCCAGCAGCCATTTAGCGGGGGGCTTGAGCTCCTACAATGAGCAGTTCTTC. Translation gives CASSHLAGGLSSYNEQFF.

The chain combines TRBV7-9 with TRBJ1-1; 8 bases match TRBD1. CDR1 is SEHNR, CDR2 FQNEAQ, per germline (reference sequence). V was pared by 5 bases and J by 7 bases, with 6 bases of the junction left unmatched. This CDR3 region has 13 residues. The CDR3 coding sequence is TGTGCCAGCAGCATCACAGGGGGGCTTGAAGCTTTCTTT. This gives the protein CASSITGGLEAFF.

The chain links TRBV6-2 or TRBV6-3 to TRBJ1-2, with 9 bases that match TRBD1. The germline gives CDR1 MNHEY, CDR2 SVGEGT. The CDR3 has 12 residues. V lost 5 bases, J lost 8 bases, and 3 bases stayed unmatched. The CDR3, as DNA: TGTGCCAGCAGTCGGACAGGGGTCGGCTACACCTTC. Translated: CASSRTGVGYTF.

The chain joins TRBV28 to TRBJ1-1, with 10 bases aligning to TRBD1. Trimming cost V 8 bases and J 3 bases; bases outside gene matches: 9. The CDR3 is 15 amino acids. Germline V gene sequence: CDR1 MDHEN, CDR2 SYDVKM. DNA for the CDR3: TGTGCCAGCTGTTGGGACAGGGGTGGGGACACTGAAGCTTTCTTT. Translated: CASCWDRGGDTEAFF.

The chain links TRBV9 to TRBJ2-1; D possibly corresponds to TRBD1 (6 bases). V lost 8 bases, J lost 5 bases, and 14 bases lay in between. The CDR3 totals 13 residues. Germline V gene data show CDR1 as SGDLS and CDR2 as YYNGEE. CDR3 coding DNA: TGTGCCAGTAACCGGGACACAAACAATGAGCAGTTCTTC. Residues: CASNRDTNNEQFF.

The V call is TRBV14, the J call TRBJ2-7; 10 positions match TRBD1. V lost 7 bases to trimming and J lost 5 bases; unmatched junction nucleotides: 11. Germline values: CDR1 SGHDN, CDR2 FVKESK. This CDR3 spans 15 amino acids. The CDR3 loop reads CASTPWDRGIDEQYF. The DNA of the CDR3 is TGTGCCAGCACCCCCTGGGACAGGGGCATCGACGAGCAGTACTTC.

The J gene is TRBJ1-5, the V gene TRBV6-2 or TRBV6-3; 7 bases align to TRBD1. The CDR3 sequence is 14 residues long. Germline V gene lookup returns CDR1 MNHEY and CDR2 SVGEGT. After removal of 2 bases from V and 5 bases from J, the junction contained 3 bases not matched to a gene. CDR3 amino acids: CASSYAQGDQPQHF. DNA of the CDR3: TGTGCCAGCAGTTACGCTCAGGGGGATCAGCCCCAGCATTTT.

The J gene is TRBJ2-3, the V gene TRBV7-6, with 9 bases that match TRBD2. The V gene end was trimmed by 2 bases and the J gene end by 0 bases; junction bases not matched to a gene: 12. Germline V gene sequence: CDR1 SGHVS, CDR2 FNYEAQ. The CDR3 is 19 amino acids. CDR3 sequence: CASSLFSAGGYTSTDTQYF. DNA of the CDR3: TGTGCCAGCAGCTTATTTTCAGCGGGGGGCTACACTAGCACAGATACGCAGTATTTT.

The chain combines TRBV30 with TRBJ2-1, with 12 bases aligning to TRBD2. The CDR3 is 15 amino acids. Losses at the gene ends were 1 base for V and 5 bases for J; bases not matched to a gene: 3. Germline V gene lookup returns CDR1 GTSNPN and CDR2 SVGIG (reference sequence). The CDR3 nucleotides read TGTGCCTGGAGTGCTCGACTAGCGGGGGACAATGAGCAGTTCTTC. Translated: CAWSARLAGDNEQFF.

In its sample, this clone was seen a few times. The chain combines TRBV10-3 with TRBJ2-7; maybe TRBD2 (6 bases). The CDR3 extends over 15 amino acids. V shed 5 bases and J shed 3 bases, with 17 bases lying between them. Germline-derived CDR1 and CDR2 are ENHRY and SYGVKD. CDR3 protein: CAISLTGGQGYEQYF. In DNA form, the CDR3 reads TGTGCCATCAGTCTAACAGGAGGGCAGGGCTACGAGCAGTACTTC.

V and J are TRBV28 and TRBJ1-1; 10 bases agree with TRBD1. Germline V lookup: CDR1 MDHEN, CDR2 SYDVKM. This CDR3 region has 14 residues. Losses at the gene ends were 5 bases for V and 4 bases for J; bases not matched to a gene: 4. As DNA, the CDR3 is TGTGCCAGCAGTCCGGGACAGGGGACCACTGAAGCTTTCTTT. Translated, it gives CASSPGQGTTEAFF.

The chain links TRBV10-3 to TRBJ2-3; D perhaps matches TRBD2 (6 bases). This CDR3 contains 13 residues. V was shortened by 8 bases and J by 2 bases, with 11 bases between the two germline ends. Germline V CDR1 and CDR2: ENHRY, SYGVKD. CDR3 amino acids: CAISGGATDTQYF. The CDR3 bases are TGTGCCATCTCAGGCGGGGCCACAGATACGCAGTATTTT.

This chain connects TRBV19 to TRBJ1-5, with D unclear. The V gene lost 1 base and the J gene lost 3 bases, with 13 bases spanning the gap. The germline gives CDR1 LNHDA, CDR2 SQIVND (reference sequence). There are 16 residues in the CDR3. CDR3 in DNA: TGTGCCAGTAGTATAGTCTCAGCAGGATTCAATCAGCCCCAGCATTTT. It is translated as CASSIVSAGFNQPQHF.

The chain couples TRBV5-1 to TRBJ2-7, with D possibly TRBD1 on 6 matching bases. Deletions cut 2 bases from V and 7 bases from J, with 16 bases between. Per germline, CDR1 SGHRS and CDR2 YFSETQ. The CDR3 has 14 residues. This chain's CDR3 is CASSFTGPTSEQYF. The CDR3 DNA follows: TGCGCCAGCAGCTTTACAGGGCCTACTTCGGAGCAGTACTTC.

CDR3 loop: CATSDFRQGNYGYTF. The CDR3 region has the DNA TGTGCCACCAGTGATTTTAGACAGGGGAACTATGGCTACACCTTC. This rearrangement joins TRBV24-1 to TRBJ1-2; TRBD1 aligns across 8 bases. CDR3 length equals 15 residues. CDR1 and CDR2 (germline): KGHDR, SFDVKD. V trimming: 1 base; J trimming: 2 bases; junction bases outside the gene matches: 2.

The chain has TRBV30 and TRBJ1-1; no clear D gene. CDR3 length: 14 amino acids. Between the trimmed V and J ends, which lost 4 bases and 6 bases, there was a span of 18 bases. Germline CDR1 reads GTSNPN; CDR2 reads SVGIG (reference sequence). This chain's CDR3 is CAWTSRIPNAEAFF. For the CDR3, the DNA is TGTGCCTGGACATCGCGGATCCCAAACGCTGAAGCTTTCTTT.

The chain employs TRBV19 and TRBJ1-3; TRBD1 might be the D (6 bases). Germline assignment: CDR1 LNHDA and CDR2 SQIVND (reference sequence). The V end lost 4 bases, the J end lost 2 bases, and 6 bases lay between the germline ends. This CDR3 is 13 amino acids long. The CDR3 is CASSRDTGNTIYF. Here the CDR3 DNA reads TGTGCCAGTAGTAGGGACACTGGAAACACCATATATTTT.

CDR3 protein: CATSDPRTGRGTDEQFF. CDR3 in DNA: TGTGCCACCAGTGATCCCCGGACAGGGAGGGGTACGGATGAGCAGTTCTTC. The V and J genes are TRBV24-1 and TRBJ2-1, with D possibly TRBD1 on 8 matching bases. Germline V gene lookup returns CDR1 KGHDR and CDR2 SFDVKD. CDR3 length equals 17 residues. Trimming shortened V by 3 bases and J by 8 bases, and 22 bases separated the two germline ends.

The J gene is TRBJ1-5, the V gene TRBV5-6; unclear D gene. The CDR3 contains 14 residues. Trimming stripped 0 bases from V and 5 bases from J, with 9 bases between. Germline V gene data show CDR1 as SGHDT and CDR2 as YYEEEE. The CDR3 is CASSLAHLDQPQHF. The CDR3 nucleotides read TGTGCCAGCAGCTTGGCTCATTTAGATCAGCCCCAGCATTTT.

CDR3 loop: CASSQDTQLNQPQHF. DNA of the CDR3: TGCGCCAGCAGCCAAGATACACAGCTAAATCAGCCCCAGCATTTT. The chain couples TRBV4-3 to TRBJ1-5; D unresolved. Per germline, CDR1 LGHNA and CDR2 YSLEER. This CDR3 comprises 15 residues. The V end lost 0 bases, the J end lost 4 bases, and 10 bases lay between the germline ends.

V usage is TRBV2 and J usage is TRBJ2-1; D is unclear. V lost 1 base and J 3 bases, leaving 4 bases between the germline ends. Germline CDR1 is SNHLY and CDR2 is FYNNEI. The CDR3 sequence is 13 residues long. CDR3 amino acids: CASSEGGYNEQFF. CDR3 sequence (DNA): TGTGCCAGCAGTGAAGGCGGCTACAATGAGCAGTTCTTC. Combining the CDR3 with reference TRBV2 and TRBJ2-1 gives the whole variable domain EPEVTQTPSHQVTQMGQEVILRCVPISNHLYFYWYRQILGQKVEFLVSFYNNEISEKSEIFDDQFSVERPDGSNFTLKIRSTKLEDSAMYFCASSEGGYNEQFFGPGTRLTVL.

The genes are TRBV5-1 and TRBJ1-1; D gene uncertain. Trimming took 1 base from V and 1 from J, leaving 5 bases between them. CDR1 SGHRS and CDR2 YFSETQ come from the germline V gene. The CDR3 length is 13 residues. The CDR3 sequence: CASSLIRNTEAFF. The CDR3 bases are TGCGCCAGCAGCTTGATCCGGAACACTGAAGCTTTCTTT.

V usage is TRBV27 and J usage is TRBJ2-3; possible D gene TRBD1, 6 bases. V was cut by 2 bases and J by 4 bases, with 10 bases left in between. This CDR3 has 14 residues. Germline V gene data show CDR1 as MNHEY and CDR2 as SMNVEV (reference sequence). The CDR3 loop is CASSLIGGPDTQYF. In DNA form, the CDR3 reads TGTGCCAGCAGTTTAATAGGGGGTCCAGATACGCAGTATTTT.